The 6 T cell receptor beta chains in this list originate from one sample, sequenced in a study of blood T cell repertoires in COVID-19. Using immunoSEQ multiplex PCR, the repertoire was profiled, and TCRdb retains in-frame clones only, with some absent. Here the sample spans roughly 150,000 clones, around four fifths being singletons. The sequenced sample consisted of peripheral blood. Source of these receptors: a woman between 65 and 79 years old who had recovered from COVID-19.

In DNA, the CDR3 is TGTGCCAGCAGCTTGGGGCAGCACAGCGAAAAACTGTTTTTT. It translates to CASSLGQHSEKLFF. V usage is TRBV5-4 and J usage is TRBJ1-4; D not resolved. This CDR3 has 14 amino acids. Germline CDR1 reads SGHNT; CDR2 reads YYREEE (reference sequence). V was cut by 0 bases and J by 8 bases, with 11 bases left in between.

The DNA of the CDR3 is TGTGCCAGCAGCCAAGGCAACGGGGGGAGCACAGATACGCAGTATTTT. Amino acid sequence: CASSQGNGGSTDTQYF. J is TRBJ2-3 and V is TRBV4-2; 7 nucleotides agree with TRBD2. Trimming cost V 1 base and J 0 bases; bases outside gene matches: 4. Germline CDR1 reads LGHNA; CDR2 reads YNFKEQ. The CDR3 is 16 residues long.

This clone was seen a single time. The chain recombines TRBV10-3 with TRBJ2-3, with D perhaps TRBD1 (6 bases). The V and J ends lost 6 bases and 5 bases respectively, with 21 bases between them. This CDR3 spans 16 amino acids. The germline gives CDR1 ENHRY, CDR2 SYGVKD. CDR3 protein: CAIRPGGAEGGDTQYF. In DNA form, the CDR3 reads TGTGCCATCAGGCCTGGGGGAGCGGAAGGGGGAGATACGCAGTATTTT.

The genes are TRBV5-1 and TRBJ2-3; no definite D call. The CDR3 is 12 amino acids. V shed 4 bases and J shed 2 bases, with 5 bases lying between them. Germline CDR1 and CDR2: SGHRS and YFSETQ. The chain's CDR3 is CASSLFTDTQYF. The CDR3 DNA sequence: TGCGCCAGCAGCCTCTTCACAGATACGCAGTATTTT.

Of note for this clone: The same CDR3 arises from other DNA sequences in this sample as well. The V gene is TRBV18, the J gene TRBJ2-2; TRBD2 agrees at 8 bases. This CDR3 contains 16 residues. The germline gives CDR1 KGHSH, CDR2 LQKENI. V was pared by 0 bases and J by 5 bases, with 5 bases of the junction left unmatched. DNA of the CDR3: TGTGCCAGCTCACCACCGGGACTAGGCTATACCGGGGAGCTGTTTTTT. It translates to CASSPPGLGYTGELFF.

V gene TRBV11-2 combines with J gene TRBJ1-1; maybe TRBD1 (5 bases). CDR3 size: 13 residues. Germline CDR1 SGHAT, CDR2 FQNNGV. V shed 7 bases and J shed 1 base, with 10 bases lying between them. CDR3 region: CASTPGSNTEAFF. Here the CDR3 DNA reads TGTGCCAGCACCCCAGGGTCGAACACTGAAGCTTTCTTT.